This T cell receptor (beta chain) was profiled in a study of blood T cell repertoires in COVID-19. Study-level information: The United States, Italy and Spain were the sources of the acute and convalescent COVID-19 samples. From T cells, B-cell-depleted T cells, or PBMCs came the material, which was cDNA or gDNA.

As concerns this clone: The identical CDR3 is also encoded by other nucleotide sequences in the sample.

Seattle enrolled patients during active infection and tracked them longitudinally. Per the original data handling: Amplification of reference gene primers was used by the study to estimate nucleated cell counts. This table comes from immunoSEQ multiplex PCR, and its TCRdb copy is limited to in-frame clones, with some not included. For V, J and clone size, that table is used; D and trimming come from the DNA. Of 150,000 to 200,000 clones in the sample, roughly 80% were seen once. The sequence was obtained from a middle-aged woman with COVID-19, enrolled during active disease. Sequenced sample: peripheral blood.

CDR3 protein: CASSSGQGAEKLFF. The DNA of the CDR3 is TGTGCCAGCAGCTCGGGACAGGGGGCGGAAAAACTGTTTTTT. The rearrangement uses TRBV7-9 and TRBJ1-4, with 12 bases lining up with TRBD1. This CDR3 region has 14 residues. The ends lost 4 bases at V and 8 bases at J; junction bases unmatched: 2. Looked up from germline, CDR1 is SEHNR and CDR2 is FQNEAQ (reference sequence).